The present TCR beta chain was sequenced within a study of neurological immune-mediated disorders. Germline V gene lookup returns CDR1 KGHSH and CDR2 LQKENI. The CDR3 sequence is 13 residues long. V was cut by 3 bases and J by 8 bases, with 11 bases left in between. With 10-nucleotide random UMIs included, cDNA was synthesized by 5'RACE. TCRdb re-analysed the 5' RACE reads in MiXCR, keeping a single row per CDR3 protein. The data show about 59,000 distinct CDR3 sequences, approximately 11% seen once. The chain has TRBV18 and TRBJ2-1, with D possibly matching TRBD1 (5 bases). Sample: PBMCs. This clonotype originated in a woman aged 60-75 years with HTLV-1-associated myelopathy (HAM/TSP). The CDR3 DNA reads TGTGCCAGCTCACCGGGGCTAGTAGATGAGCAGTTCTTC. Amino acid sequence: CASSPGLVDEQFF.